The 22 T cell receptor beta chains presented below share a single source sample, sequenced in a study of blood T cell repertoires in COVID-19. Assay: immunoSEQ multiplex PCR; the TCRdb copy retains only in-frame clones and omits some. The sample records 45,000 to 65,000 clones, 82% being singletons. The sequencing input was peripheral blood. Every receptor here comes from a man between 60 and 75 years old with acute or convalescent COVID-19.

The V gene is TRBV5-4, the J gene TRBJ1-6; 9 bases map to TRBD1. The CDR3 covers 15 residues. The junction had 6 bases not matched to a gene; V was cut back by 3 bases and J by 8 bases. Germline V lookup: CDR1 SGHNT, CDR2 YYREEE (reference sequence). The CDR3 protein is CASSSFTGGDSPLHF. The CDR3 DNA sequence: TGTGCCAGCAGCTCGTTTACAGGGGGCGATTCACCCCTCCACTTT.

The genes are TRBV29-1 and TRBJ1-1; unclear D gene. Germline-derived CDR1 and CDR2 are SQVTM and ANQGSEA. The CDR3 has 13 residues. Deletions cut 5 bases from V and 3 bases from J, with 13 bases between. CDR3 DNA sequence: TGCAGCGTTTCGAGCGGAAGGTACACTGAAGCTTTCTTT. It codes for CSVSSGRYTEAFF. Variable domain in full (rest from reference TRBV29-1 and TRBJ1-1): SAVISQKPSRDICQRGTSLTIQCQVDSQVTMMFWYRQQPGQSLTLIATANQGSEATYESGFVIDKFPISRPNLTFSTLTVSNMSPEDSSIYLCSVSSGRYTEAFFGQGTRLTVV.

The chain is built from TRBV6-6 and TRBJ1-2; D is unclear. Germline CDR1 and CDR2: MNHNY and SVGAGI (reference sequence). The germline V and J ends were trimmed by 4 bases and 6 bases, with 12 bases remaining between them. The CDR3 is 13 residues long. In DNA, the CDR3 is TGTGCCAGCAGTTTCGCAGGAAACGATGGCTACACCTTC. The encoded protein is CASSFAGNDGYTF.

The CDR3 sequence: CASSIEGLQAGGYTF. The CDR3 bases are TGTGCCAGCAGCATAGAGGGACTGCAAGCTGGTGGCTACACCTTC. This chain connects TRBV7-2 to TRBJ1-2; perhaps TRBD1 as D (5 bases). Germline CDR1 reads SGHTA; CDR2 reads FQGNSA. Deletions cut 5 bases from V and 7 bases from J, with 20 bases between. The CDR3 totals 15 residues. Full variable domain (outside the CDR3, taken from reference TRBV7-2 and TRBJ1-2): GAGVSQSPSNKVTEKGKDVELRCDPISGHTALYWYRQSLGQGLEFLIYFQGNSAPDKSGLPSDRFSAERTGGSVSTLTIQRTQQEDSAVYLCASSIEGLQAGGYTFGSGTRLTVV.

V and J are TRBV24-1 and TRBJ1-5, with TRBD1 identical over 9 bases. Trimming removed 2 bases from V and 3 bases from J; junction bases left unmatched: 7. Germline V gives CDR1 KGHDR, CDR2 SFDVKD. The CDR3 runs 17 residues. CDR3 residues: CATSDSAGQGSNQPQHF. As DNA, the CDR3 is TGTGCCACCAGTGATTCAGCGGGACAGGGATCCAATCAGCCCCAGCATTTT.

This chain links TRBV6-6 with TRBJ1-2; the D is unclear. The CDR3 spans 15 residues. Trimming removed 6 bases at V and 3 bases at J, with 17 bases between. Germline V CDR1 and CDR2: MNHNY, SVGAGI (reference sequence). Here the CDR3 reads CASRLKGADHYGYTF. CDR3 sequence (DNA): TGTGCCAGCAGACTCAAGGGAGCGGATCACTATGGCTACACCTTC.

The chain recombines TRBV4-1 with TRBJ1-6, with 9 bases lining up with TRBD1. V dropped 5 bases and J dropped 10; count of bases not matched to a gene: 9. Germline CDR1 and CDR2: MGHRA and YSYEKL. The CDR3 length is 15 residues. CDR3: CASSARGQGESPLHF. CDR3 DNA sequence: TGCGCCAGCAGCGCCAGGGGACAGGGAGAGTCACCCCTCCACTTT.

V is TRBV2 and J is TRBJ2-7; D possibly corresponds to TRBD1 (5 bases). The CDR3 runs to 14 residues. CDR1 SNHLY and CDR2 FYNNEI come from the germline V gene. Trimming shortened V by 2 bases and J by 4 bases, and 12 bases separated the two germline ends. The CDR3 region is CASSEWGLVYEQYF. CDR3 in DNA: TGTGCCAGCAGTGAATGGGGCCTGGTATACGAGCAGTACTTC.

DNA for the CDR3: TGTGCCAGCAGTTTCCCCAGGAATACGCAGTATTTT. As protein: CASSFPRNTQYF. The gene calls are TRBV6-2 or TRBV6-3 and TRBJ2-3; D not certain. Germline assignment: CDR1 MNHEY and CDR2 SVGEGT. CDR3 length equals 12 residues. The V end was cut by 4 bases, the J end by 7 bases, with 9 bases between.

The chain is built from TRBV5-1 and TRBJ2-5; the match to TRBD2 covers 8 bases. V was pared by 2 bases and J by 4 bases, with 16 bases of the junction left unmatched. Germline V gives CDR1 SGHRS, CDR2 YFSETQ. CDR3 length: 18 amino acids. CDR3 in DNA: TGCGCCAGCAGCTTCCCTCTAGAAATCAGGACTAGCTTAGAGACCCAGTACTTC. Translation: CASSFPLEIRTSLETQYF.

This chain links TRBV6-6 with TRBJ2-1; TRBD2 aligns across 7 bases. The CDR3 spans 15 residues. Losses at the gene ends were 0 bases for V and 3 bases for J; bases not matched to a gene: 2. Germline values: CDR1 MNHNY, CDR2 SVGAGI (reference sequence). The CDR3 protein is CASSYSGGGYNEQFF. The DNA for the CDR3 is TGTGCCAGCAGTTACTCGGGCGGGGGCTACAATGAGCAGTTCTTC.

This clone was recorded only once. The CDR3 nucleotides read TGTGCCAGCAGCCGTTTTTTCCGGTTACAGGGGACTGAAGCTTTCTTT. Translating gives CASSRFFRLQGTEAFF. The chain links TRBV5-8 to TRBJ1-1; the match to TRBD1 covers 7 bases. The junction had 14 bases not matched to a gene; V was cut back by 4 bases and J by 5 bases. This CDR3 spans 16 amino acids. Germline lookup yields CDR1 SGHTS and CDR2 YDEGEE.

The CDR3 DNA is TGCAGTGCTCCCTGGACTGATACGCAGTATTTT. Protein sequence: CSAPWTDTQYF. The chain combines TRBV20-1 with TRBJ2-3; D might be TRBD2 (5 bases). V lost 5 bases and J lost 6, with 9 bases in between. The CDR3 extends over 11 amino acids. Germline V gives CDR1 DFQATT, CDR2 SNEGSKA (reference sequence).

A few counts support this clone. The V call is TRBV5-1, the J call TRBJ2-7, with TRBD1 matching 7 bases. From germline, CDR1 is SGHRS and CDR2 YFSETQ. The length of the CDR3 is 15 residues. V gave up 0 bases and J gave up 3 bases; unmatched junction bases: 6. This CDR3 reads CASSLGPDRDYEQYF. CDR3 DNA: TGCGCCAGCAGCTTGGGGCCCGACAGGGACTACGAGCAGTACTTC. Looking up the rest from reference TRBV5-1 and TRBJ2-7 gives the full variable domain: KAGVTQTPRYLIKTRGQQVTLSCSPISGHRSVSWYQQTPGQGLQFLFEYFSETQRNKGNFPGRFSGRQFSNSRSEMNVSTLELGDSALYLCASSLGPDRDYEQYFGPGTRLTVT.

This clone came up a few times. The V gene is TRBV12-5, the J gene TRBJ1-2; 8 nucleotides agree with TRBD1. Germline trimming cut 5 bases from V and 5 bases from J; bases unmatched to any gene: 13. The CDR3 has 16 amino acids. The germline V gene encodes CDR1 LGHNT and CDR2 FRNRAP. In DNA, the CDR3 is TGTGCTAGTGGTGCATCTCCCGGGACAGGACGATATGGCTACACCTTC. Protein product: CASGASPGTGRYGYTF.

This clone was recorded only once. This sequence joins TRBV5-4 and TRBJ1-2, with D possibly being TRBD1 (6 bases). This CDR3 is 14 amino acids long. Trimming removed 1 base at V and 5 bases at J, with 12 bases between. Germline loops: CDR1 SGHNT, CDR2 YYREEE (reference sequence). The CDR3, as DNA: TGTGCCAGCAGCTTGCAGGGGATAGGTTATGGCTACACCTTC. Translating gives CASSLQGIGYGYTF.

This clone is a singleton in its sample. V gene TRBV14 combines with J gene TRBJ2-3, with 10 bases matching TRBD2. V gave up 3 bases and J gave up 0 bases; unmatched junction bases: 12. Per the germline V gene, CDR1 is SGHDN and CDR2 is FVKESK. CDR3 length: 19 amino acids. CDR3 DNA sequence: TGTGCCAGCAGCCATGATAGGAGGGCTAGCGGGAGTAGCACAGATACGCAGTATTTT. Protein: CASSHDRRASGSSTDTQYF. Together with reference TRBV14 and TRBJ2-3, the CDR3 gives the full variable domain: EAGVTQFPSHSVIEKGQTVTLRCDPISGHDNLYWYRRVMGKEIKFLLHFVKESKQDESGMPNNRFLAERTGGTYSTLKVQPAELEDSGVYFCASSHDRRASGSSTDTQYFGPGTRLTVL.

This chain uses TRBV5-1 with TRBJ1-4; D is undetermined. Per germline, CDR1 SGHRS and CDR2 YFSETQ. Trimming removed 2 bases from V and 8 bases from J, with 16 bases in between. The CDR3 runs 15 residues. The CDR3 DNA follows: TGCGCCAGCAGCTTTTCCGGGGAGGTTCAAGAAAAACTGTTTTTT. It translates to CASSFSGEVQEKLFF.

This rearrangement joins TRBV5-4 to TRBJ2-5; TRBD1 might be the D (7 bases). Trimming took off 4 bases at V and 4 bases at J, with 17 bases between the two ends. Germline values: CDR1 SGHNT, CDR2 YYREEE (reference sequence). This CDR3 has 15 residues. The DNA of the CDR3 is TGTGCCAGCAGCGCCCCGGGGGCAGGGGGAGAGACCCAGTACTTC. Encoded protein: CASSAPGAGGETQYF. Looking up the rest from reference TRBV5-4 and TRBJ2-5 gives the full variable domain: ETGVTQSPTHLIKTRGQQVTLRCSSQSGHNTVSWYQQALGQGPQFIFQYYREEENGRGNFPPRFSGLQFPNYSSELNVNALELDDSALYLCASSAPGAGGETQYFGPGTRLLVL.

The sample holds a few counts of this clone. The chain recombines TRBV6-1 with TRBJ1-1; perhaps TRBD1 as D (6 bases). This CDR3 spans 15 amino acids. V dropped 2 bases and J dropped 5 bases, with 15 bases sitting between them. Germline CDR1 and CDR2: MNHNS and SASEGT. The CDR3 protein is CASSEPYRVWTEAFF. The CDR3 DNA reads as TGTGCCAGCAGTGAACCCTACAGGGTATGGACTGAAGCTTTCTTT.

The chain recombines TRBV6-5 with TRBJ2-2, with D perhaps TRBD1 (5 bases). V lost 11 bases and J 2 bases, leaving 15 bases between the germline ends. The germline V gene encodes CDR1 MNHEY and CDR2 SVGAGI. CDR3 size: 14 residues. As DNA, the CDR3 is TGTGCCGGGAACCAGGGAACCAACACCGGGGAGCTGTTTTTT. It is translated as CAGNQGTNTGELFF.

The gene calls are TRBV9 and TRBJ2-7, with no clear D. The CDR3 is made up of 13 amino acids. The V gene's germline CDR1 is SGDLS and CDR2 YYNGEE. The V end was cut by 0 bases, the J end by 5 bases, with 9 bases between. CDR3 nucleotides: TGTGCCAGCAGCGTAGGCTCCAGGCACGAGCAGTACTTC. Protein: CASSVGSRHEQYF.